This T cell receptor beta chain emerged from a study of blood T cell repertoires in COVID-19 (dated by TCRdb to the early 2020s). Describing the broader study: The collaborator samples originated in the United States, Italy and Spain and spanned the acute and convalescent phases of COVID-19. The material from the prospective study consisted of cDNA or gDNA derived from T cells, B-cell-depleted T cells, or PBMCs. Subjects who had been exposed to COVID-19, were actively infected with it, or had recovered from it provided the deeply sampled blood TCRbeta repertoires that made up the dataset. The repertoires were made available in a free public database intended to serve as a resource for research on the immune response to SARS-CoV-2. The samples were drawn from two sources: the first 160 participants of the ongoing ImmuneRACE study, and over 950 subjects contributed by 6 global collaborators. A de-identified subject ID, COVID-19 status, age in years and sex were almost always included in the sample metadata. Where available, HLA class I and class II types were obtained from metadata supplied by the sample provider rather than from assay-based typing.

Study-level results and caveats: The quantity of clinical and demographic metadata differed by source and by participant and was supplied without curation.

TCRbeta CDR3 regions were amplified from genomic DNA using the immunoSEQ Assay, a bias-controlled multiplex PCR. As for the original processing: Nucleated cell counts per sample were estimated from amplification of reference gene primers within the assay. Sequence reads were collapsed and filtered to measure the absolute abundance of every unique TCRbeta CDR3 rearrangement. For each sample, productive Simpson clonality was calculated by taking the square root of Simpson's diversity index across productive rearrangements. Drawn from immuneACCESS, this table holds only the in-frame rearrangements with V and J called that TCRdb kept. Clones are partly lost; checked studies trace under half to an unresolved V gene and leave the rest unexplained. The DNA was the basis for D and trimming; V, J and clone size are from that table. The sample data list tens of thousands of clones, and about 91% of these were observed just once. In total, the top ten clones hold 6% to 7.5% of the sample.

About this clone: Its antigen remains unidentified. No base-level quality is on record; no much larger clone is a single base apart.

Each collaborating institution followed its own protocols to collect whole blood in K2EDTA tubes. For TCRbeta analysis, collaborators shipped samples as frozen whole blood, isolated PBMCs, or DNA extracted from either of those sample types. The sample taken for sequencing was peripheral blood. The sequence derives from a woman of 80 years or more with acute or convalescent COVID-19.

DNA sequence: TGTGCCAGCAGGCGGAGCCGGGACACCCACGAGCAGTACTTC. This gives the protein CASRRSRDTHEQYF. The chain uses TRBV19 and TRBJ2-7; 6 matching bases give a weak D call of TRBD1. Reading the germline V gene (reference sequence) gives CDR1 LNHDA and CDR2 SQIVND. Trimming costs V 9 bases and J 5 bases, and their ends lie 20 bases apart. The CDR3 runs 14 amino acids, cysteine and phenylalanine included. The kept DNA is CDR3 alone, 42 bases in frame from the first base.